This T cell receptor beta chain was observed in a study of cytomegalovirus exposure and HLA in healthy donors. Germline V CDR1 and CDR2: SGHTA, FQGNSA. The CDR3 length is 15 residues. Germline trimming cut 4 bases from V and 4 bases from J; bases unmatched to any gene: 9. Nominal health characterized the donors when sampled, though unrecorded immune exposures were likely. Primers: 60 Vbeta forward and 13 Jbeta reverse. Using immunoSEQ multiplex PCR, the repertoire was profiled, and TCRdb retains in-frame clones only, with some absent. The top ten clones hold around 4.1% of a sample with about 120,000 clones, around 67% of them seen once. General study results and limits: Across donors, most TCRs were seen rarely, yet some public ones were widespread.

The table lists this clone with a count of one. Antigen: not known. The chain employs TRBV7-2 and TRBJ2-7, with 8 bases fitting TRBD1. The source of this sequence is a woman in her 40s in good health and CMV-seronegative. The source material was PBMCs. Written as DNA, the CDR3 is TGTGCCAGCAGCTACCAGACAGGGGAGGAGTACGAGCAGTACTTC. It codes for CASSYQTGEEYEQYF.